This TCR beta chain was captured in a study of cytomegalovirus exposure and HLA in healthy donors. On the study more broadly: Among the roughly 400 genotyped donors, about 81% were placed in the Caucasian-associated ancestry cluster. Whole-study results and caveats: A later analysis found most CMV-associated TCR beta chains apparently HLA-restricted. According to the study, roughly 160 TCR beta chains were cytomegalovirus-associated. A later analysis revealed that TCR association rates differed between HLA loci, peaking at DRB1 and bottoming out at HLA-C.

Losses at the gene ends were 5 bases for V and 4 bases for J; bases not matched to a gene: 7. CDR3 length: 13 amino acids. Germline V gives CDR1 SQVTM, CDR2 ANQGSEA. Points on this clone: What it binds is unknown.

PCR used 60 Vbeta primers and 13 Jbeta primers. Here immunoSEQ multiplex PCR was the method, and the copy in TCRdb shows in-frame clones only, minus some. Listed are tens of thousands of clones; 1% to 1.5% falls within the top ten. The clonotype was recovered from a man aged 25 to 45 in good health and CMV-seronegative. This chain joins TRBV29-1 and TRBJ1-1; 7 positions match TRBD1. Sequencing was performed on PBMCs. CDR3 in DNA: TGCAGCGTTCCTAGTGGACAGGCCACTGAAGCTTTCTTT. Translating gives CSVPSGQATEAFF. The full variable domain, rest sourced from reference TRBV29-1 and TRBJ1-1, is SAVISQKPSRDICQRGTSLTIQCQVDSQVTMMFWYRQQPGQSLTLIATANQGSEATYESGFVIDKFPISRPNLTFSTLTVSNMSPEDSSIYLCSVPSGQATEAFFGQGTRLTVV.